This T cell receptor beta chain was found in a study of Ad26.COV2.S vaccination and SARS-CoV-2 variants. The data were produced by immunoSEQ multiplex PCR, yet TCRdb's version contains in-frame clones alone and is incomplete. The table has over 85,000 clones, roughly 75% seen once. With 1 base removed from V and 5 bases from J, the gap between germline ends came to 11 bases. The CDR3 totals 14 residues. Germline V gene lookup returns CDR1 LNHDA and CDR2 SQIVND (reference sequence). The source was peripheral blood, collected after recovery from COVID-19. The sequence was collected from a human donor who had recovered from COVID-19. The chain has TRBV19 and TRBJ2-5; D is unclear. The CDR3 bases are TGTGCCAGTAGTATAGGGACGGTAACCGAGACCCAGTACTTC. The encoded protein is CASSIGTVTETQYF.